These 21 T cell receptor beta chains were all obtained from the same sample, sequenced in a study of OX40 agonist ivuxolimab in advanced cancers. The table came from immunoSEQ multiplex PCR; TCRdb's copy has only in-frame clones and leaves some out. The sample consists of roughly 100,000 clones, 90% of them appearing once. Sequenced material: CD4+ or CD8+ T cells sorted from blood, taken in a trial of the OX40 agonist ivuxolimab. These receptors were taken from an adult with an advanced solid tumor such as melanoma, head and neck, liver or kidney cancer.

The chain carries TRBV4-2 and TRBJ2-1; 7 nucleotides line up with TRBD2. Germline values: CDR1 LGHNA, CDR2 YNFKEQ. V dropped 2 bases and J dropped 0; count of bases not matched to a gene: 4. CDR3 length: 16 amino acids. As DNA, the CDR3 is TGTGCCAGCAGCCAACCCGGGACTACCTCCTACAATGAGCAGTTCTTC. Encoded protein: CASSQPGTTSYNEQFF.

This chain joins TRBV7-2 and TRBJ2-3; 7 nucleotides align to TRBD1. This CDR3 spans 16 amino acids. V gave up 4 bases and J gave up 1 base; unmatched junction bases: 8. Germline V gives CDR1 SGHTA, CDR2 FQGNSA. For the CDR3, the DNA is TGTGCCAGCAGCTCGGGACAGACAGGGCGCACAGATACGCAGTATTTT. Translated: CASSSGQTGRTDTQYF.

The chain recombines TRBV28 with TRBJ1-1, with no clear D. Trimming shortened V by 2 bases and J by 3 bases, and 7 bases separated the two germline ends. The CDR3 has 13 residues. In germline, CDR1 is MDHEN, CDR2 SYDVKM. Written as DNA, the CDR3 is TGTGCCAGCAGTTTAAATAGGTACACTGAAGCTTTCTTT. Translation: CASSLNRYTEAFF. Based on the CDR3 plus reference TRBV28 and TRBJ1-1, the full variable domain is DVKVTQSSRYLVKRTGEKVFLECVQDMDHENMFWYRQDPGLGLRLIYFSYDVKMKEKGDIPEGYSVSREKKERFSLILESASTNQTSMYLCASSLNRYTEAFFGQGTRLTVV.

In this sample, this clone turned up a few times. The CDR3 DNA is TGCGCCAGCAGCCAAGGGCAGCTTAACACTGAAGCTTTCTTT. Translation: CASSQGQLNTEAFF. The chain recombines TRBV4-3 with TRBJ1-1; D unresolved. The ends were cut back, 1 base at V and 2 bases at J, with 8 bases in the middle. The CDR3 contains 14 residues. The germline V gene has CDR1 LGHNA and CDR2 YSLEER.

V gene TRBV28 combines with J gene TRBJ1-6, with 7 bases matching TRBD1. The junction had 8 bases not matched to a gene; V was cut back by 7 bases and J by 8 bases. The CDR3 spans 14 residues. The V gene's germline CDR1 is MDHEN and CDR2 SYDVKM. The chain's CDR3 is CASTAGQVYSPLHF. As DNA, the CDR3 is TGTGCCAGCACCGCCGGACAGGTCTATTCACCCCTCCACTTT.

The chain links TRBV4-2 to TRBJ2-5; 8 nucleotides line up with TRBD2. The V gene end was trimmed by 0 bases and the J gene end by 6 bases; junction bases not matched to a gene: 9. CDR3 size: 16 residues. Per germline, CDR1 LGHNA and CDR2 YNFKEQ. Here the CDR3 DNA reads TGTGCCAGCAGCCAAGAAACGGGGGGGAAGAGTCAGACCCAGTACTTC. Translation: CASSQETGGKSQTQYF.

The chain employs TRBV6-5 and TRBJ2-7; D call uncertain. The CDR3 sequence is 15 residues long. Germline CDR1 and CDR2: MNHEY and SVGAGI. Trimming pared 6 bases from V and 2 bases from J, leaving 17 bases between. CDR3 DNA sequence: TGTGCCAGCAGGGATAAAACCTTCAACCCCTACGAGCAGTACTTC. Translated: CASRDKTFNPYEQYF.

The chain recombines TRBV9 with TRBJ2-5, with 11 bases fitting TRBD2. Unmatched junction bases numbered 8, after V lost 0 bases and J lost 1 base. The CDR3 is 18 residues long. Germline loops: CDR1 SGDLS, CDR2 YYNGEE. The DNA for the CDR3 is TGTGCCAGCAGCGTAGGATGGGGTAGCGGGGGGGTCCAAGAGACCCAGTACTTC. This codes for CASSVGWGSGGVQETQYF.

The chain has TRBV7-2 and TRBJ1-6; 7 bases align to TRBD1. CDR1 is SGHTA and CDR2 is FQGNSA in the germline V gene. The CDR3 extends over 15 amino acids. The V gene end was trimmed by 1 base and the J gene end by 7 bases; junction bases not matched to a gene: 4. CDR3: CASSLEQGNNSPLHF. In DNA form, the CDR3 reads TGTGCCAGCAGCTTAGAACAGGGGAACAATTCACCCCTCCACTTT.

This CDR3 is CARSLRYSYTGELFF. The CDR3 DNA is TGTGCCAGAAGCTTGCGTTATTCGTACACCGGGGAGCTGTTTTTT. The chain employs TRBV5-3 and TRBJ2-2; D is unclear. TRBV5-3 counts as an open reading frame of uncertain function. The CDR3 extends over 15 amino acids. V gave up 1 base and J gave up 3 bases, with 10 bases separating them.

This clone was seen just once. This rearrangement joins TRBV28 to TRBJ1-1, with D tentatively TRBD1 (5 bases). The CDR3 covers 13 residues. Between the trimmed V and J ends, which lost 5 bases and 12 bases, there was a span of 19 bases. Germline assignment: CDR1 MDHEN and CDR2 SYDVKM. CDR3 loop: CASSTPGGLGSFF. The CDR3 region has the DNA TGTGCCAGCAGTACCCCGGGGGGATTGGGATCTTTCTTT.

This clone is medium-sized. The chain joins TRBV7-9 to TRBJ1-3; maybe TRBD1 (5 bases). Germline loops: CDR1 SEHNR, CDR2 FQNEAQ (reference sequence). V lost 3 bases, J lost 2 bases, and 20 bases lay in between. The CDR3 extends over 18 amino acids. CDR3 region: CASSFNRDSGLTGNTIYF. The CDR3 nucleotides read TGTGCCAGCAGCTTCAACCGGGACTCTGGACTTACTGGAAACACCATATATTTT.

This chain joins TRBV9 and TRBJ2-3; possible D gene TRBD2, 6 bases. Germline lookup yields CDR1 SGDLS and CDR2 YYNGEE. V lost 4 bases to trimming and J lost 1 base, with 16 bases between them. The CDR3 runs 16 residues. CDR3 amino acids: CASSPMGGGGTDTQYF. In nucleotides, the CDR3 is TGTGCCAGCAGCCCGATGGGGGGTGGGGGCACAGATACGCAGTATTTT. The whole variable domain, filled in from reference TRBV9 and TRBJ2-3, reads DSGVTQTPKHLITATGQRVTLRCSPRSGDLSVYWYQQSLDQGLQFLIQYYNGEERAKGNILERFSAQQFPDLHSELNLSSLELGDSALYFCASSPMGGGGTDTQYFGPGTRLTVL.

CDR3 bases: TGTGCCAGCAGTCCCTCAAGCCCCTACAATGAGCAGTTCTTC. It encodes CASSPSSPYNEQFF. This chain links TRBV2 with TRBJ2-1, with unresolved D. Trimming removed 5 bases from V and 2 bases from J, with 10 bases in between. The germline CDR1 and CDR2 sequences are SNHLY and FYNNEI. CDR3 length: 14 amino acids.

V usage is TRBV6-5 and J usage is TRBJ1-6; weak D call: TRBD1 (6 bases). CDR1 is MNHEY, CDR2 SVGAGI, per germline. The V end lost 6 bases, the J end lost 10 bases, and 13 bases lay between the germline ends. The CDR3 is made up of 13 amino acids. CDR3 sequence (DNA): TGTGCCAGCAGCCCAGACAGGAACTCACCCCTCCACTTT. Residues: CASSPDRNSPLHF.

This clone was counted once. The V and J genes are TRBV5-1 and TRBJ2-1; 7 bases map to TRBD2. Germline-derived CDR1 and CDR2 are SGHRS and YFSETQ. The CDR3 covers 17 residues. Germline trimming cut 6 bases from V and 7 bases from J; bases unmatched to any gene: 19. The CDR3 DNA sequence: TGCGCCAGCAAAACACTGACGGGAGGTTCCCAGATGAATGAGCAGTTCTTC. It is translated as CASKTLTGGSQMNEQFF.

The J gene is TRBJ1-2, the V gene TRBV7-8, with a possible D match to TRBD1 (5 bases). The CDR3 runs to 14 residues. V was trimmed by 1 base and J by 2 bases, leaving 8 bases between them. Germline CDR1 SGHVS, CDR2 FQNEAQ. DNA of the CDR3: TGTGCCAGCAGCTTAGGGGCAGGGAACTATGGCTACACCTTC. Residues: CASSLGAGNYGYTF.

V is TRBV5-4 and J is TRBJ2-5; 7 bases are shared with TRBD1. Germline-derived CDR1 and CDR2 are SGHNT and YYREEE (reference sequence). The CDR3 is 15 residues long. V dropped 4 bases and J dropped 4; count of bases not matched to a gene: 10. CDR3 sequence (DNA): TGTGCCAGCAGCCCGCCCGACAGGGTTATAGAGACCCAGTACTTC. Translation gives CASSPPDRVIETQYF. The variable domain in full, completed from reference TRBV5-4 and TRBJ2-5, reads ETGVTQSPTHLIKTRGQQVTLRCSSQSGHNTVSWYQQALGQGPQFIFQYYREEENGRGNFPPRFSGLQFPNYSSELNVNALELDDSALYLCASSPPDRVIETQYFGPGTRLLVL.

This rearrangement joins TRBV6-5 to TRBJ1-4; no clear D. Germline loops: CDR1 MNHEY, CDR2 SVGAGI. The length of the CDR3 is 15 residues. Between the trimmed V and J ends, which lost 0 bases and 0 bases, there was a span of 5 bases. This chain's CDR3 is CASSYSPATNEKLFF. CDR3 coding DNA: TGTGCCAGCAGTTACTCGCCGGCAACTAATGAAAAACTGTTTTTT.

The chain links TRBV7-2 to TRBJ2-2, with D tentatively TRBD1 or TRBD2 (6 bases each). The germline V gene encodes CDR1 SGHTA and CDR2 FQGNSA. This CDR3 is built from 15 residues. Trimming pared 1 base from V and 1 base from J, leaving 7 bases between. The CDR3 loop is CASSLEGGNTGELFF. The CDR3 DNA sequence: TGTGCCAGCAGCTTAGAGGGGGGGAACACCGGGGAGCTGTTTTTT. Variable domain in full (rest from reference TRBV7-2 and TRBJ2-2): GAGVSQSPSNKVTEKGKDVELRCDPISGHTALYWYRQSLGQGLEFLIYFQGNSAPDKSGLPSDRFSAERTGGSVSTLTIQRTQQEDSAVYLCASSLEGGNTGELFFGEGSRLTVL.

This clone has just one count. The V call is TRBV10-3, the J call TRBJ1-4, with D uncertain. The CDR3 runs 12 residues. Germline CDR1 reads ENHRY; CDR2 reads SYGVKD. The CDR3 region has the DNA TGTGCGACCGCGGGCTCTAATGAAAAACTGTTTTTT. This sequence encodes CATAGSNEKLFF.